This T cell receptor beta chain stems from a study of shared clonotypes between healthy human individuals. Between the trimmed V and J ends, which lost 4 bases and 6 bases, there was a span of 16 bases. This CDR3 comprises 14 residues. Per germline, CDR1 MNHNY and CDR2 SVGAGI (reference sequence). The assay ran at deep level. Replicate PCRs from sorted subsets contained approximately 220 ng DNA, which is 29,000 or so T cell genomes. Profiled with immunoSEQ multiplex PCR; TCRdb holds only in-frame clones, not every one. The table includes under 1,100,000 clones, around three quarters detected once. There are a few counts of this clone.

The material sequenced was memory CD4+ T cells from PBMCs. Specified subset: CD45RA-negative fraction. This chain connects TRBV6-6 to TRBJ2-7; tentative D call: TRBD1 (6 bases). The TCR was taken from a man aged 18 to 29 in good health. Some clones in this sample may be carry-over from other donors' samples. The CDR3 coding sequence is TGTGCCAGCAGTTGGCACCAGGGGCGCGGCGAGCAGTACTTC. As protein: CASSWHQGRGEQYF.